This T cell receptor (beta chain) was captured in a study of blood T cell repertoires in COVID-19. For the study at large: COVID-19 samples from acute and convalescent phases originated in the United States, Italy and Spain. Sample material is recorded as cDNA or gDNA derived from T cells, B-cell-depleted T cells, or PBMCs.

Trimming removed 2 bases at V and 5 bases at J, with 14 bases between. CDR1 is SGDLS, CDR2 YYNGEE, per germline. CDR3 length equals 15 residues. The repertoire was sequenced with immunoSEQ multiplex PCR; TCRdb's copy has only in-frame clones and lacks some. Of approximately 300,000 clones listed, roughly 90% are singletons. Enrollees, about 18 to 90 years old, lived in some 24 US areas. The sample was PBMCs or T cells enriched from blood (not recorded which). The chain joins TRBV9 to TRBJ2-1; no clear D. The sequence came from a man aged 55 to 70 who had recovered from COVID-19. The CDR3 here is CASSVGSRSHNEQFF. The CDR3 bases are TGTGCCAGCAGCGTTGGCAGCAGGTCGCACAATGAGCAGTTCTTC.